The clone carrying this TCR beta chain was detected a few times. Its specificity is unknown. This sample was taken from a study of long-term antiretroviral therapy in people with HIV. Study results and limitations: HIV repertoires covered narrower CDR3 length ranges than controls did.

The CDR3 has 15 amino acids. With V trimmed by 2 bases and J by 4 bases, 5 bases remained unmatched. Germline V gives CDR1 SEHNR, CDR2 FQNEAQ (reference sequence). This was the immunoSEQ v3.0 assay at survey level. The protocol was immunoSEQ multiplex PCR, while the TCRdb copy is restricted to in-frame clones and leaves out a portion. Of around 20,000 clones listed, roughly four fifths were seen once; the top ten hold 6.9%. The sample was unsorted PBMCs, taken 2.2 years after starting antiretroviral therapy. The sequence derives from a man between 45 and 60 years old with HIV. This chain joins TRBV7-9 and TRBJ2-7; 10 nucleotides line up with TRBD2. The CDR3 here is CASSLPASGSYEQYF. The CDR3 DNA sequence: TGTGCCAGCAGCTTACCCGCTAGCGGGAGTTACGAGCAGTACTTC.